This is a list of T cell receptor beta chains from one sample in a study of blood T cell repertoires in COVID-19. TCRdb keeps only in-frame clones here, not all; method: immunoSEQ multiplex PCR. The data hold 250,000 to 300,000 clones, with less than 90% observed a single time. The sample consisted of peripheral blood. The receptors were sampled from a woman aged 25 to 39 with COVID-19, enrolled during active disease. The CDR3 runs from the conserved cysteine through the conserved F or W. A D gene is named only where the DNA matches it firmly. Only part of the rows carry a size: once, few, many, or a class if the clone is expanded.

V gene: TRBV19; J gene: TRBJ2-3; D gene: TRBD2; clone size: once; CDR3 protein: CASSDRGTSGGARNTQYF; CDR3 DNA: TGTGCCAGTAGTGACCGCGGGACTAGCGGGGGGGCGAGGAATACGCAGTATTTT
V gene: TRBV12-3/TRBV12-4; J gene: TRBJ2-5; D gene: TRBD2; clone size: .; CDR3 protein: CASSWGGRETQYF; CDR3 DNA: TGTGCCAGCAGCTGGGGGGGTCGGGAGACCCAGTACTTC
V gene: TRBV15; J gene: TRBJ1-4; D gene: TRBD1; clone size: once; CDR3 protein: CATSRGQAYATNEKLFF; CDR3 DNA: TGTGCCACCAGCAGGGGACAGGCCTATGCAACTAATGAAAAACTGTTTTTT
V gene: TRBV9; J gene: TRBJ1-3; D gene: TRBD1; clone size: .; CDR3 protein: CASMGQGKMAGNTIYF; CDR3 DNA: TGTGCCAGCATGGGACAGGGAAAAATGGCCGGAAACACCATATATTTT
V gene: TRBV5-1; J gene: TRBJ2-5; D gene: .; clone size: .; CDR3 protein: CASSRTDIQETQYF; CDR3 DNA: TGCGCCAGCAGCCGAACAGACATCCAAGAGACCCAGTACTTC
V gene: TRBV18; J gene: TRBJ1-5; D gene: .; clone size: .; CDR3 protein: CASSPTGTSGWPQHF; CDR3 DNA: TGTGCCAGCTCACCCACCGGGACATCGGGTTGGCCCCAGCATTTT
V gene: TRBV4-1; J gene: TRBJ1-4; D gene: .; clone size: .; CDR3 protein: CASSQTSTNEKLFF; CDR3 DNA: TGCGCCAGCAGCCAAACTTCAACTAATGAAAAACTGTTTTTT
V gene: TRBV3-1/TRBV3-2; J gene: TRBJ2-5; D gene: .; clone size: .; CDR3 protein: CASSPHVQQGTLWETQYF; CDR3 DNA: TGTGCCAGCAGCCCACACGTACAACAGGGCACCCTCTGGGAGACCCAGTACTTC
V gene: TRBV4-1; J gene: TRBJ2-2; D gene: .; clone size: .; CDR3 protein: CASSQGWAGNTGELFF; CDR3 DNA: TGCGCCAGCAGCCAAGGGTGGGCTGGGAACACCGGGGAGCTGTTTTTT
V gene: TRBV29-1; J gene: TRBJ1-2; D gene: .; clone size: .; CDR3 protein: CSVKGDYGYTF; CDR3 DNA: TGCAGCGTTAAGGGAGACTATGGCTACACCTTC
V gene: TRBV28; J gene: TRBJ2-5; D gene: .; clone size: .; CDR3 protein: CASSLLARDAETQYF; CDR3 DNA: TGTGCCAGCAGTTTATTGGCCAGGGATGCAGAGACCCAGTACTTC
V gene: TRBV11-2; J gene: TRBJ1-2; D gene: .; clone size: .; CDR3 protein: CASTSRLVANYGYTF; CDR3 DNA: TGTGCCAGCACCTCACGGTTGGTGGCTAACTATGGCTACACCTTC
V gene: TRBV5-1; J gene: TRBJ2-3; D gene: .; clone size: .; CDR3 protein: CASRLTPTTDTQYF; CDR3 DNA: TGCGCCAGCAGACTGACTCCTACGACAGATACGCAGTATTTT
V gene: TRBV30; J gene: TRBJ1-5; D gene: .; clone size: .; CDR3 protein: CAWIPRRGNQPQHF; CDR3 DNA: TGTGCCTGGATTCCCCGAAGAGGTAATCAGCCCCAGCATTTT